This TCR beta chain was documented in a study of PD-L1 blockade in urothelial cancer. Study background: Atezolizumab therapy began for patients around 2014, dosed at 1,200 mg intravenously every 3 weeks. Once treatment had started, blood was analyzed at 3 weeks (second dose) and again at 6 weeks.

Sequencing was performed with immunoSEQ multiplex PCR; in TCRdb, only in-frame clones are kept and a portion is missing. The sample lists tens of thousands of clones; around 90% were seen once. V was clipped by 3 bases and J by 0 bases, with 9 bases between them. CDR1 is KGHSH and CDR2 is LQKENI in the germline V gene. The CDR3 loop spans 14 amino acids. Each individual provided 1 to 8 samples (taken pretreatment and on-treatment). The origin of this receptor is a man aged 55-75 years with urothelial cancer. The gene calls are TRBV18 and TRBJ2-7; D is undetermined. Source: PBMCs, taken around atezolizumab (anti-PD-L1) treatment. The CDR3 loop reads CASSPRQHSYEQYF. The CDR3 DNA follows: TGTGCCAGCTCACCGCGGCAGCACTCCTACGAGCAGTACTTC.